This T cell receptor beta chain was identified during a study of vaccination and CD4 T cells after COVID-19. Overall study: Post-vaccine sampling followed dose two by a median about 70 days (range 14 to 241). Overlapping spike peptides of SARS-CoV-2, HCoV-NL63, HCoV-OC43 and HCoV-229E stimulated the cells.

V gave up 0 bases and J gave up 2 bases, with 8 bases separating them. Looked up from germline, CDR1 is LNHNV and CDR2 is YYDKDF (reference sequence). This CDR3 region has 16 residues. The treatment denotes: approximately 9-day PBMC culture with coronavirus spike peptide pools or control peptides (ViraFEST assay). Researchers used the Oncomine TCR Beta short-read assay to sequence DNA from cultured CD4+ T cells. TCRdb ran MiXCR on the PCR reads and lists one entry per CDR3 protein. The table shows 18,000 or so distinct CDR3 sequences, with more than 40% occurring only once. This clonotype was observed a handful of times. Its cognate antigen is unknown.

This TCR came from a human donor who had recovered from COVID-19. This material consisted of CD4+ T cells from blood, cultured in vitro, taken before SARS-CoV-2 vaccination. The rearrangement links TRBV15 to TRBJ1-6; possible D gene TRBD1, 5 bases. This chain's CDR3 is CATSREGVTYNSPLHF. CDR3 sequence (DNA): TGTGCCACCAGCAGAGAGGGGGTTACCTATAATTCACCCCTCCACTTT.